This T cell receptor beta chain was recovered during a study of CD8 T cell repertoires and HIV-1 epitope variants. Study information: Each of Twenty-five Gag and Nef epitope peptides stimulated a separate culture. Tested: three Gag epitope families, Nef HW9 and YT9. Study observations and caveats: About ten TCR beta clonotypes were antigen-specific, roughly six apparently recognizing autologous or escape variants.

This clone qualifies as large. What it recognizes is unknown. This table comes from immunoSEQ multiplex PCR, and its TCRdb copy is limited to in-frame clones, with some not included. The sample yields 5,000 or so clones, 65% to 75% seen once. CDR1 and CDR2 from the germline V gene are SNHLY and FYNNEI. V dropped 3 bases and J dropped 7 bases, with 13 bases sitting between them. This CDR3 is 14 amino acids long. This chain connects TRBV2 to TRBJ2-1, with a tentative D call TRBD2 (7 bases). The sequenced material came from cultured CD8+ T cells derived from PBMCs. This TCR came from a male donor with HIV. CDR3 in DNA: TGTGCCAGCAGTGAGGGGGGGACATTGAATGAGCAGTTCTTC. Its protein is CASSEGGTLNEQFF.